This T cell receptor (beta chain) came from a study of T cell responses to AZD1222 COVID-19 vaccine. V dropped 0 bases and J dropped 0 bases, with 18 bases sitting between them. Germline CDR1 GTSNPN, CDR2 SVGIG (reference sequence). The CDR3 sequence is 18 residues long. This clone was seen just once. What it binds is unknown. Study conclusions and caveats: Without day 14 samples, only post-peak T cell repertoires were studied.

Assay: immunoSEQ multiplex PCR; the TCRdb copy retains only in-frame clones and omits some. In the table there are about 78,000 clones, less than 95% of which are singletons. The receptor's source is an adult who received the AZD1222 COVID-19 vaccine. The chain recombines TRBV30 with TRBJ1-5; TRBD1 is a possible D gene (6 bases). Sequencing was performed on peripheral blood, taken 28 days after the second AZD1222 dose. Here the CDR3 DNA reads TGTGCCTGGAGTGTTTCTAGGGGGGGCGATTATAGCAATCAGCCCCAGCATTTT. This codes for CAWSVSRGGDYSNQPQHF.